This T cell receptor beta chain was captured in a study of glioma-infiltrating T cells (dated by TCRdb to 2016 to 2018). For the study in its entirety: Glioma tissue, non-neoplastic brain tissue and matched peripheral blood mononuclear cells were used as sources from which TCR alpha- and beta-chain repertoires were sequenced. Each tissue-infiltrating repertoire was compared with the same patient's peripheral blood repertoire to measure divergence between tissue and blood T-cell populations. The paired cohort comprised three low-grade glioma patients, 7 or 8 primary glioblastoma patients and three non-glioma patients contributing non-neoplastic brain tissue. The paper as a whole reports these results and caveats: Only a very small number of CDR3 sequences turned up in both tissue and blood, a result put down to high CDR3 diversity combined with limited sampling. Group comparisons were based on small numbers of patients: three non-neoplastic, three low-grade glioma and eight or nine glioblastoma patients. In non-neoplastic patients, VJ-independent divergence between tissue and blood fell below expectation, whereas in all gliomas, and especially in low-grade gliomas, the divergence rose above expectation.

The germline V gene (reference sequence) gives CDR1 as DFQATT and CDR2 as SNEGSKA. The CDR3 has 15 amino acids, counting the end cysteine and phenylalanine. Of all the DNA, just the CDR3 is kept, 45 bases in frame from base 1. V is shortened by 0 bases, J by 0 bases, and the region joining them spans 9 bases. TCR alpha and beta CDR3 regions were amplified with the iRepertoire nested amplicon-rescue multiplex PCR (arm-PCR) platform from RNA. One-step reverse transcription and amplification used roughly 100-400 ng of tissue mRNA or PBMC total RNA as input. Following bead purification, Illumina adapters were added by a secondary multiplex PCR, and the libraries were gel-purified between 200 and 400 bp. Libraries carried internal 6-nucleotide barcodes used for demultiplexing. Sequencing of libraries was performed on an Illumina MiSeq with 2x220 or 2x250 nucleotide paired-end reads. Turning to the authors' computational methods: FLASH 1.2.11 was used to merge paired reads, and BWA-MEM then aligned the reads to the GRCh37 human genome before TRA and TRB reads were extracted. V and J assignment used an IMGT-derived reference of cassette sequences and CDR3 motifs that included pseudogenes. Reads were translated in three frames, and productive CDR3s were defined by a C…FGXG motif without stop codons. A clonotype was defined as a unique combination of a V-J cassette pair and a CDR3 amino acid sequence. Reads were filtered by Hamming distance, thresholded by each sample's sequence error rate in mapped regions. The public sequencing data were trimmed at Q25 with fastp and processed into clonotypes with MiXCR by TCRdb, which kept only in-frame beta chains. Duplicate CDR3 protein sequences are folded into a single record with the most common DNA and genes. These V and J calls originate from TCRdb's pipeline instead of the authors' own analysis. This sample gives about 44,000 distinct CDR3 sequences in total; around 20% of them show up just once. The ten largest clones represent roughly 7% of the sample.

This clonotype was picked up many times. Its cognate antigen has yet to be identified. No base-level quality is on record; no much larger clone is a single base apart. The sequence joins TRBV20-1 to TRBJ1-3; TRBD1 is possibly the D segment (5 matching bases). Input material: glioma tissue, nonneoplastic brain tissue, or PBMCs (not recorded which). The receptor was derived from a human donor with low-grade glioma or glioblastoma, undergoing nonglioma brain surgery, or in good health (not recorded which). Here the CDR3 is given as CSARDWGGSGNTIYF. The sequenced DNA: TGCAGTGCTAGAGATTGGGGGGGCTCTGGAAACACCATATATTTT.